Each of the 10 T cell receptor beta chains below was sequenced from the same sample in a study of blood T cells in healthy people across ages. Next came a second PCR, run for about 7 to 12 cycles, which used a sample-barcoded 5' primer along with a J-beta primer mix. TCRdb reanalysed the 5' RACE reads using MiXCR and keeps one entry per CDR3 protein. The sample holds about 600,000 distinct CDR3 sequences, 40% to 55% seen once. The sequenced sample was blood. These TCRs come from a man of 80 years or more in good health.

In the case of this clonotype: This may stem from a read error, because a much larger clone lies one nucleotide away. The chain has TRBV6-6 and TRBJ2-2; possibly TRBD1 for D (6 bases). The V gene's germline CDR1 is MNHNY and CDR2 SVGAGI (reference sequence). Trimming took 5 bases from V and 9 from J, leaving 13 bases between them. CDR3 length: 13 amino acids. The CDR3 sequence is CASSVQGSRELFF. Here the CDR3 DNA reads TGTGCCAGCAGTGTCCAGGGGTCCAGGGAGCTGTTTTTT.

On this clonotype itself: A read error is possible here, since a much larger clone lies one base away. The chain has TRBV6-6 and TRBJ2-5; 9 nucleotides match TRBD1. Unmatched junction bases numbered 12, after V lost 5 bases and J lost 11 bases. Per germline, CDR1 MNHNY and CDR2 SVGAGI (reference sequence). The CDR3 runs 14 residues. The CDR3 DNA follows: TGTGCCAGCAGTGTAGGACAGGGGCCAAAGGAGCAGTACTTC. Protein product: CASSVGQGPKEQYF.

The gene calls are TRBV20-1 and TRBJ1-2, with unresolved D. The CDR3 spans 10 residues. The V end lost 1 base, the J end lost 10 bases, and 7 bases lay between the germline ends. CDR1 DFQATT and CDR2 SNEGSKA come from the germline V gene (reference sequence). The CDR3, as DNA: TGCAGTGCTAGAGGGGGAGTCTACACCTTC. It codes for CSARGGVYTF.

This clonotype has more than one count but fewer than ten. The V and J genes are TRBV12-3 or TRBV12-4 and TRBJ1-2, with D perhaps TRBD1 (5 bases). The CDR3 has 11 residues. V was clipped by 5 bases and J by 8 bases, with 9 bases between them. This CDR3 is CASSRQLGYTF. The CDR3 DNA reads TGTGCCAGCAGTCGACAGCTGGGCTACACCTTC.

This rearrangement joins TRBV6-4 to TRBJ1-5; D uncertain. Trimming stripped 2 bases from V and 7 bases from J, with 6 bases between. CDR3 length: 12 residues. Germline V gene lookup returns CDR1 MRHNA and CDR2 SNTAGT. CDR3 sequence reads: CASSDRAQPQHF. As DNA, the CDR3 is TGTGCCAGCAGTGACAGGGCCCAGCCCCAGCATTTT.

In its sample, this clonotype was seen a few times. For the CDR3, the DNA is TGTGCCAGCAGACCGCAGCCTAGCGACCAAGAGACCCAGTACTTC. This gives the protein CASRPQPSDQETQYF. This chain uses TRBV2 with TRBJ2-5, with D possibly TRBD2 on 6 matching bases. V was cut by 6 bases and J by 0 bases, with 14 bases left in between. The germline CDR1 and CDR2 sequences are SNHLY and FYNNEI. The CDR3 is 15 amino acids. The full variable domain, with the rest looked up from reference TRBV2 and TRBJ2-5, is EPEVTQTPSHQVTQMGQEVILRCVPISNHLYFYWYRQILGQKVEFLVSFYNNEISEKSEIFDDQFSVERPDGSNFTLKIRSTKLEDSAMYFCASRPQPSDQETQYFGPGTRLLVL.

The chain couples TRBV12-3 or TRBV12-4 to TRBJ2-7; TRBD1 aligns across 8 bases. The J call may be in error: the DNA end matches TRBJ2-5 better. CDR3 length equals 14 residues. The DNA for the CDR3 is TGTGCCAGCAGACCCAGGACAGGGATGGAGACCCAGTACTTC. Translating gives CASRPRTGMETQYF.

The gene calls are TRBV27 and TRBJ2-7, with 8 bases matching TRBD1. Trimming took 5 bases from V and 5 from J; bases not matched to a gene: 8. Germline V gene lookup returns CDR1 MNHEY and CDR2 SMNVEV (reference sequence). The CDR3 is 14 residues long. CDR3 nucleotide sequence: TGTGCCAGCAGTGTCTCCCGGACAGGGCACGAGCAGTACTTC. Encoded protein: CASSVSRTGHEQYF.

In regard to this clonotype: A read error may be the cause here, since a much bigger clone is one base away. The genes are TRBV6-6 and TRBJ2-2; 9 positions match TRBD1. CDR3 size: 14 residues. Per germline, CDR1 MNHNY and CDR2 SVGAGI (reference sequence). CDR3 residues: CTSISTGGTGELFF. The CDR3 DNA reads TGTACCAGCATATCGACAGGGGGAACCGGGGAGCTGTTTTTT.

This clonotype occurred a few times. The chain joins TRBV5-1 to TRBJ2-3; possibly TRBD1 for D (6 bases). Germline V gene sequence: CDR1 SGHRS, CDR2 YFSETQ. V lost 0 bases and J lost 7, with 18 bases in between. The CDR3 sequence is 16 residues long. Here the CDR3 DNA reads TGCGCCAGCAGCTTGGGCTCCGGGACACCCTCCAATACGCAGTATTTT. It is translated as CASSLGSGTPSNTQYF. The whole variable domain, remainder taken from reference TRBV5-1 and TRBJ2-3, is KAGVTQTPRYLIKTRGQQVTLSCSPISGHRSVSWYQQTPGQGLQFLFEYFSETQRNKGNFPGRFSGRQFSNSRSEMNVSTLELGDSALYLCASSLGSGTPSNTQYFGPGTRLTVL.